The 7 T cell receptor beta chains given below trace back to one sample, sequenced in a study of control samples from healthy donors and cancer patients. Method: immunoSEQ multiplex PCR; TCRdb's copy keeps in-frame clones and lacks some. Altogether 51,000 or so clones are present, 80% being singletons, with the ten largest covering roughly a tenth. The sequenced sample consisted of blood. The receptors stem from a man between 70 and 80 years old in good health.

V and J are TRBV19 and TRBJ1-1; D call uncertain. Germline V CDR1 and CDR2: LNHDA, SQIVND (reference sequence). V dropped 6 bases and J dropped 4 bases, with 18 bases sitting between them. CDR3 length: 15 residues. CDR3 coding DNA: TGTGCCAGTAGCAGCGGCCACGGGATGGGCACTGAAGCTTTCTTT. Its protein is CASSSGHGMGTEAFF.

The V call is TRBV4-1, the J call TRBJ2-4; 14 positions match TRBD2. The CDR3 contains 15 residues. After removal of 4 bases from V and 5 bases from J, the junction contained 1 base not matched to a gene. Germline V gene lookup returns CDR1 MGHRA and CDR2 YSYEKL. The CDR3 protein is CASSRGLAGENIQYF. CDR3 DNA: TGCGCCAGCAGCCGGGGACTAGCGGGGGAAAACATTCAGTACTTC.

V usage is TRBV11-3 and J usage is TRBJ2-1, with TRBD1 matching 8 bases. Germline V CDR1 and CDR2: SGHNT, YENEEA. This CDR3 comprises 18 residues. J gave up 4 bases and V 1 base, and 12 bases lay outside the gene matches. The CDR3, as DNA: TGTGCCAGCAGCTTAGGAGATCTTGACAGGGGATCGTACAATGAGCAGTTCTTC. The encoded protein is CASSLGDLDRGSYNEQFF.

The rearrangement links TRBV19 to TRBJ2-3; tentative D call: TRBD2 (6 bases). Trimming stripped 10 bases from V and 0 bases from J, with 20 bases between. There are 16 residues in the CDR3. Germline loops: CDR1 LNHDA, CDR2 SQIVND (reference sequence). The CDR3 DNA is TGTGCCACCACTAGGTTGGGGGGAACGAGCACAGATACGCAGTATTTT. It is translated as CATTRLGGTSTDTQYF. The whole variable domain, remainder taken from reference TRBV19 and TRBJ2-3, is DGGITQSPKYLFRKEGQNVTLSCEQNLNHDAMYWYRQDPGQGLRLIYYSQIVNDFQKGDIAEGYSVSREKKESFPLTVTSAQKNPTAFYLCATTRLGGTSTDTQYFGPGTRLTVL.

The chain has TRBV7-2 and TRBJ2-6, with unresolved D. The CDR3 contains 15 residues. The V end lost 5 bases, the J end lost 0 bases, and 8 bases lay between the germline ends. Germline CDR1 is SGHTA and CDR2 is FQGNSA. The CDR3 coding sequence is TGTGCCAGCAGCCCCCGGGTCTCTGGGGCCAACGTCCTGACTTTC. Translated: CASSPRVSGANVLTF.

This clone came up once. This sequence joins TRBV12-3 or TRBV12-4 and TRBJ1-5; D gene unclear. The V end was cut by 3 bases, the J end by 4 bases, with 7 bases between. This CDR3 is built from 13 residues. The CDR3 here is CASSFFGNQPQHF. CDR3 in DNA: TGTGCCAGCAGTTTTTTTGGGAATCAGCCCCAGCATTTT.

The table lists this clone with a count of one. V gene TRBV30 combines with J gene TRBJ1-1, with 7 bases fitting TRBD1. The CDR3 spans 19 residues. Trimming removed 3 bases from V and 5 bases from J; junction bases left unmatched: 24. Germline CDR1 GTSNPN, CDR2 SVGIG (reference sequence). The CDR3 protein is CAWRGANGLQGVLRTEAFF. In DNA form, the CDR3 reads TGTGCCTGGAGAGGGGCAAACGGTCTTCAGGGGGTACTGAGGACTGAAGCTTTCTTT.